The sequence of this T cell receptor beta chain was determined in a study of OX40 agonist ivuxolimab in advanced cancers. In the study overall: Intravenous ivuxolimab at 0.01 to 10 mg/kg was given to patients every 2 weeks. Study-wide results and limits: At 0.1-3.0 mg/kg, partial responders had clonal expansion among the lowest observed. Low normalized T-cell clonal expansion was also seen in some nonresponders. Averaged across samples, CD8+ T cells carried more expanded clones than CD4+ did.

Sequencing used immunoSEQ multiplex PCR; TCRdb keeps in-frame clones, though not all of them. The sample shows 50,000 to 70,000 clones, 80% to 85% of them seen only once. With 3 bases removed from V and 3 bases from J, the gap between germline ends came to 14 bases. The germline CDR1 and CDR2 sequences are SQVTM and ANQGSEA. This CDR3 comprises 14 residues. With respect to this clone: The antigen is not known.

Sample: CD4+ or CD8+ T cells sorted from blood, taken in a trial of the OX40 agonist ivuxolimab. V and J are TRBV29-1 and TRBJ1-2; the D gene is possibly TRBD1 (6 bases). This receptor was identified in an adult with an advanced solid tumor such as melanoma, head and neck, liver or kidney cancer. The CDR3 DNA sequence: TGCAGCGTTGATAGAGGGGGAAGTCACTATGGCTACACCTTC. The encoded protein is CSVDRGGSHYGYTF.